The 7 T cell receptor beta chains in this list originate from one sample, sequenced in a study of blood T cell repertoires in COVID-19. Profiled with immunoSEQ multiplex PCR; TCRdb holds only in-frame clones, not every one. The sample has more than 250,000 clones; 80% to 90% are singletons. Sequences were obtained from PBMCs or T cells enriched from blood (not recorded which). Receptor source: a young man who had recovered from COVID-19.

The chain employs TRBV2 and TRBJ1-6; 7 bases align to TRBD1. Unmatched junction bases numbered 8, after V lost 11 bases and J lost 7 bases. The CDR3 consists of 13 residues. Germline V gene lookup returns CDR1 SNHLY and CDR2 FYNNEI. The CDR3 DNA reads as TGTGCCGACCGACAGGGCCCGAATTCACCCCTCCACTTT. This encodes CADRQGPNSPLHF.

CDR3 residues: CAGRTGNEKLFF. As DNA, the CDR3 is TGTGCCGGAAGGACAGGGAATGAAAAACTGTTTTTT. The rearrangement links TRBV2 to TRBJ1-4; the match to TRBD1 covers 8 bases. The CDR3 loop spans 12 amino acids. The trim removed 11 bases at V and 5 bases at J, leaving 4 bases unmatched. In germline, CDR1 is SNHLY, CDR2 FYNNEI.

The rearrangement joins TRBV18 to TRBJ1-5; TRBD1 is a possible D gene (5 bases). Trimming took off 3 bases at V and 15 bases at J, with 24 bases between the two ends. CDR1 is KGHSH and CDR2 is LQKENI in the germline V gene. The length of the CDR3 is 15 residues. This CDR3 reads CASSPSRGVGRLSHF. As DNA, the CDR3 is TGTGCCAGCTCACCCTCCCGGGGGGTAGGTCGTTTGTCGCATTTT.

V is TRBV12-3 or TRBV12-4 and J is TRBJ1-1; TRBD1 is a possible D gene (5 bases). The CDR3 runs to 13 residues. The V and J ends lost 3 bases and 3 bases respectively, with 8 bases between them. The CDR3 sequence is CASSLGRDTEAFF. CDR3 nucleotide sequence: TGTGCCAGCAGTTTGGGCAGGGACACTGAAGCTTTCTTT.

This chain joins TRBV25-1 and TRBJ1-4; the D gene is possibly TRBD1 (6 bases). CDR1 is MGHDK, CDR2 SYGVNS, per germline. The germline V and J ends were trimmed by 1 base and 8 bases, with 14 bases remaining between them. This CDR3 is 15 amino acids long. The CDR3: CASSESGAGWEKLFF. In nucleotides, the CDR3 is TGTGCCAGCAGTGAATCAGGGGCCGGGTGGGAAAAACTGTTTTTT. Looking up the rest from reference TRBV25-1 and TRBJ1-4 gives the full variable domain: EADIYQTPRYLVIGTGKKITLECSQTMGHDKMYWYQQDPGMELHLIHYSYGVNSTEKGDLSSESTVSRIRTEHFPLTLESARPSHTSQYLCASSESGAGWEKLFFGSGTQLSVL.

The DNA for the CDR3 is TGTGCCAGCAGTGGACAGGCGGGCACTGAAGCTTTCTTT. Translated, it gives CASSGQAGTEAFF. The V call is TRBV2, the J call TRBJ1-1; tentative D call: TRBD1 (6 bases). The CDR3 extends over 13 amino acids. The V end was cut by 4 bases, the J end by 4 bases, with 10 bases between. The V gene's germline CDR1 is SNHLY and CDR2 FYNNEI.

CDR3 amino acids: CASSLGGALALNYGYTF. CDR3 sequence (DNA): TGCGCCAGCAGCTTGGGGGGTGCGCTAGCCTTAAACTATGGCTACACCTTC. V usage is TRBV5-1 and J usage is TRBJ1-2; D remains unclear. Germline loops: CDR1 SGHRS, CDR2 YFSETQ. V shed 0 bases and J shed 2 bases, with 17 bases lying between them. CDR3 length: 17 amino acids.